Below, one T cell receptor beta chain is given with its context. The entry originates in a study of identical twins. A universal primer binding site was introduced by template switching. The final cDNA contained unique molecular identifiers. A single record per CDR3 protein comes from TCRdb applying MiXCR to the 5' RACE reads. The sample consists of 450,000 to 650,000 distinct CDR3 sequences, approximately 16% of them appearing once. There were only healthy Caucasians among the donors. The CDR3 contains 13 residues. Trimming removed 6 bases at V and 6 bases at J, with 13 bases between. This same sample was also taken into another study, of yellow fever vaccine responses in identical twins. According to that study: Twins reportedly mounted vaccine T cell responses that seemed partly convergent, partly personalized.

Sequencing was done on a sample of CD4+ T cells sorted from blood. V and J are TRBV12-3 or TRBV12-4 and TRBJ2-3; either TRBD1 or TRBD2 may supply D (5 bases each). This TCR was sampled from a woman younger than 35 in good health. CDR3 nucleotide sequence: TGTGCCAGCAGACTAGGGACGGGGGATACGCAGTATTTT. Translated, it gives CASRLGTGDTQYF.